Detailed here is one T cell receptor (beta chain). Relative to the germline gene, one junction end is altered; a read error may explain this. The entry originates in a study of kidney transplant recipient with SARS-CoV-2 infection. TCRdb ran MiXCR on the reads and lists one entry per CDR3 protein. The table includes about 240,000 distinct CDR3 sequences, 29% detected once. The sequenced sample was a blood sample, obtained at baseline and on day 111 from a kidney transplant recipient. The sequence came from a male patient aged 30 to 40 who had COVID-19 and was a kidney transplant recipient. Part of the T cell pool may stem from the graft donor.

This CDR3 is CAGSPNNPRQGGEQFF. The CDR3 nucleotides read TGTGCCGGTAGTCCTAATAACCCCCGACAGGGCGGCGAGCAGTTCTTC. The chain links TRBV19 to TRBJ2-1, with 7 bases aligning to TRBD1. The CDR3 has 16 amino acids. Germline-derived CDR1 and CDR2 are LNHDA and SQIVND (reference sequence).